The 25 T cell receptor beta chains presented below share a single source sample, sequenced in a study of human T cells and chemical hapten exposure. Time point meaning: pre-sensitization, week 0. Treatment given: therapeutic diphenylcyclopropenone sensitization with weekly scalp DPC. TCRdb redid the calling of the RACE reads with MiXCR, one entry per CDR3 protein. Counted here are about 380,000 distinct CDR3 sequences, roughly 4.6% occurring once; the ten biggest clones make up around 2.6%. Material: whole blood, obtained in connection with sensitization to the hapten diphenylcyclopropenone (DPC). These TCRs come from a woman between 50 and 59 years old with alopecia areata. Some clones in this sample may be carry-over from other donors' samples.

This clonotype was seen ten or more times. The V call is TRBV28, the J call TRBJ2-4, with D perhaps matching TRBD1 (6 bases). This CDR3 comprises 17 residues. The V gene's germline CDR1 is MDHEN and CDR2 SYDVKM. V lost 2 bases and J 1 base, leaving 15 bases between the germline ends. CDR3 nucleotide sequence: TGTGCCAGCAGTTTAGGCGCAGGGGTAGGGGCCAAAAACATTCAGTACTTC. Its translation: CASSLGAGVGAKNIQYF.

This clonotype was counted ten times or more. The CDR3 loop reads CASSPDRGAGPQHF. The CDR3 DNA sequence: TGTGCCAGCAGTCCTGACAGGGGGGCAGGGCCCCAGCATTTT. The chain recombines TRBV2 with TRBJ1-5; 9 nucleotides align to TRBD1. CDR1 is SNHLY and CDR2 is FYNNEI in the germline V gene. The CDR3 is 14 residues long. Losses at the gene ends were 5 bases for V and 9 bases for J; bases not matched to a gene: 8. Full variable domain (remainder filled in from reference TRBV2 and TRBJ1-5): EPEVTQTPSHQVTQMGQEVILRCVPISNHLYFYWYRQILGQKVEFLVSFYNNEISEKSEIFDDQFSVERPDGSNFTLKIRSTKLEDSAMYFCASSPDRGAGPQHFGDGTRLSIL.

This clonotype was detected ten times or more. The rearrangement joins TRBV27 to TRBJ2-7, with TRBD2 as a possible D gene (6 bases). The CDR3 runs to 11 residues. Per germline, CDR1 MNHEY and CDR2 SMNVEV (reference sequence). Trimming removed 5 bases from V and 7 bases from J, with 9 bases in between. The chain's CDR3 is CASSVSGEQYF. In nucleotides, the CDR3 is TGTGCCAGCAGTGTGAGCGGGGAGCAGTACTTC.

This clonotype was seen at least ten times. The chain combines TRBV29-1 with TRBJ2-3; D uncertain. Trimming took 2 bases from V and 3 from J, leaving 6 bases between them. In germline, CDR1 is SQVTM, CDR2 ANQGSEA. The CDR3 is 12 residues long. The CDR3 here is CSVELGTDTQYF. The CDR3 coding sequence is TGCAGCGTTGAACTGGGTACAGATACGCAGTATTTT.

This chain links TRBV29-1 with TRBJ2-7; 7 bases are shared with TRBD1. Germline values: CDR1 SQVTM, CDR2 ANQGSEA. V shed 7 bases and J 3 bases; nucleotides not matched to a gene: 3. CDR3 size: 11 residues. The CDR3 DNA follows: TGCAGCGCCGGACAGGTCTACGAGCAGTACTTC. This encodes CSAGQVYEQYF.

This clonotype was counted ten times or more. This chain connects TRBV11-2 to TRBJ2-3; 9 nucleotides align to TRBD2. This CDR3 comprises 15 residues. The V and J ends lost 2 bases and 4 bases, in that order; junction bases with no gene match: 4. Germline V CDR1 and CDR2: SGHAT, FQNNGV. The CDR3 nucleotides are TGTGCCAGCAGCTTAATTAGCGGGAGAGCAGATACGCAGTATTTT. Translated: CASSLISGRADTQYF.

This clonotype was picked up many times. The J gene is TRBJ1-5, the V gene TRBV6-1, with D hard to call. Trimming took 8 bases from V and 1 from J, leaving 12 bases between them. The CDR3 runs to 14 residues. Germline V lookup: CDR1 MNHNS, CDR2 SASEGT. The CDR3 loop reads CASHLSRSNQPQHF. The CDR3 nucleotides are TGTGCCAGCCACCTGTCAAGGAGCAATCAGCCCCAGCATTTT.

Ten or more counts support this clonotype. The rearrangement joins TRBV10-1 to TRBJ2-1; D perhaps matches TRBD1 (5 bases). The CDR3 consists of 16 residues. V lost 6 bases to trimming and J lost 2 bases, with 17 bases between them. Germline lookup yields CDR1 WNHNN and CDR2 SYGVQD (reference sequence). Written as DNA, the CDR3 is TGCGCCAGCAGCGCCGCCGACAGCTCCCCCTACAATGAGCAGTTCTTC. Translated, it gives CASSAADSSPYNEQFF.

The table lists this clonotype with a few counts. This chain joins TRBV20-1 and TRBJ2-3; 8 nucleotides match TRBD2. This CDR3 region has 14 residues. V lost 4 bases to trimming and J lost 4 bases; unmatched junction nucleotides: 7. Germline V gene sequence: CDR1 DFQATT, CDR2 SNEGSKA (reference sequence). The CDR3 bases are TGCAGTGCTATACGGGAGGGCCGGCCAGATACGCAGTATTTT. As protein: CSAIREGRPDTQYF.

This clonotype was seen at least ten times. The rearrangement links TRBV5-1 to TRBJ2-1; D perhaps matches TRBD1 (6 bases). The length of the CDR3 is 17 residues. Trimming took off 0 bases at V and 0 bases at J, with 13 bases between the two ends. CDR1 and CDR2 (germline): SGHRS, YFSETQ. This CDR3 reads CASSLEGVALSYNEQFF. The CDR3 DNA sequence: TGCGCCAGCAGCTTGGAGGGGGTCGCACTCTCCTACAATGAGCAGTTCTTC.

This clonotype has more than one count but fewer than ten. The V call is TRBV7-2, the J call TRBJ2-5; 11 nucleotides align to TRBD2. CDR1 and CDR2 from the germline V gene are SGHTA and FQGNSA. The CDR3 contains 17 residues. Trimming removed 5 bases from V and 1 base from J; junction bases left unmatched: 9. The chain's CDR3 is CASSPRTSGPPQETQYF. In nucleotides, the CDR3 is TGTGCCAGCAGCCCCCGGACTAGCGGGCCTCCCCAAGAGACCCAGTACTTC. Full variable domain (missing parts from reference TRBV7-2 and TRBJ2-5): GAGVSQSPSNKVTEKGKDVELRCDPISGHTALYWYRQSLGQGLEFLIYFQGNSAPDKSGLPSDRFSAERTGGSVSTLTIQRTQQEDSAVYLCASSPRTSGPPQETQYFGPGTRLLVL.

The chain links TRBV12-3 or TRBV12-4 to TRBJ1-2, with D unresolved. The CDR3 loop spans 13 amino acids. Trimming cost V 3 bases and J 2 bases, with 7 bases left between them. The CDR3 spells CASSFIPNYGYTF. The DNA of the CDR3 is TGTGCCAGCAGTTTTATCCCGAACTATGGCTACACCTTC.

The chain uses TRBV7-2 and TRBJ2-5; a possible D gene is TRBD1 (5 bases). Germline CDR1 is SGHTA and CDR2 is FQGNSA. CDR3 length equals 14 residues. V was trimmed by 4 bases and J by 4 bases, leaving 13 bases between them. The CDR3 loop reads CASSYRPGRETQYF. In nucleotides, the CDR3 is TGTGCCAGCAGCTACAGGCCGGGTCGAGAGACCCAGTACTTC.

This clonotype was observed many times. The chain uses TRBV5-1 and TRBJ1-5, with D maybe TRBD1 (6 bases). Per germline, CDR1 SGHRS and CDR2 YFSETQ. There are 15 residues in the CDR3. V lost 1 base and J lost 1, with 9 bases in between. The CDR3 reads CASSLTGKSNQPQHF. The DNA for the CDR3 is TGCGCCAGCAGCTTGACAGGGAAGAGCAATCAGCCCCAGCATTTT.

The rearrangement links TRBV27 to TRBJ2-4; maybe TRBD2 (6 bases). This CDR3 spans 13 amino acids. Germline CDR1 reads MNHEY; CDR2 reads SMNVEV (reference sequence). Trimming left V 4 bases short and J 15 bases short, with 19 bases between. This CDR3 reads CASSWRGGGFRYF. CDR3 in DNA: TGTGCCAGCAGTTGGCGGGGAGGCGGCTTTCGGTACTTC.

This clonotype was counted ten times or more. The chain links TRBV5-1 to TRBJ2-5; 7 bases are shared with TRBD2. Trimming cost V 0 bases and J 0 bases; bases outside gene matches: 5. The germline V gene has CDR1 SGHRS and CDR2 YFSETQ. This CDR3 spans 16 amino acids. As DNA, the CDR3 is TGCGCCAGCAGCTTGGGTGGCCTAGCGGACCAAGAGACCCAGTACTTC. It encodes CASSLGGLADQETQYF.

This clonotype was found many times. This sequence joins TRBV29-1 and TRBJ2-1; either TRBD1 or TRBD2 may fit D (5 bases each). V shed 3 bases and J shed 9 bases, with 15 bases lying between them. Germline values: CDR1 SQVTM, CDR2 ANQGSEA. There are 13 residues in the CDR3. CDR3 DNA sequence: TGCAGCGTTGACGAGGGACCCCATTCTGAGCAGTTCTTC. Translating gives CSVDEGPHSEQFF.

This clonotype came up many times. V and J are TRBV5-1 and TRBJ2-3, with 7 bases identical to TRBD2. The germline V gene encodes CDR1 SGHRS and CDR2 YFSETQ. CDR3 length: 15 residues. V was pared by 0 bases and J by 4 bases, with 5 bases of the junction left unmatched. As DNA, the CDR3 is TGCGCCAGCAGCTTGGATGGGAGGGCCGCAGATACGCAGTATTTT. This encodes CASSLDGRAADTQYF.

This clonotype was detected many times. The CDR3 region has the DNA TGTGCCAGCAGCCCAGTGAGTCGCGGGACCATCTACGAGCAGTACTTC. It encodes CASSPVSRGTIYEQYF. The chain uses TRBV7-8 and TRBJ2-7; D might be TRBD2 (6 bases). Germline V gene lookup returns CDR1 SGHVS and CDR2 FQNEAQ. Trimming removed 5 bases from V and 3 bases from J, with 20 bases in between. The CDR3 covers 16 residues.

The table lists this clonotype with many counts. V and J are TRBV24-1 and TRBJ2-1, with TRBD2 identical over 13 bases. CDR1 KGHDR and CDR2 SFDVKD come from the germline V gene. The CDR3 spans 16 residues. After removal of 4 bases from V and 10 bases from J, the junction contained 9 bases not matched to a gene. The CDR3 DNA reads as TGTGCCACCAGTGACCCCGGGACTAGCGGGATCCGGGAGCAGTTCTTC. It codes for CATSDPGTSGIREQFF.

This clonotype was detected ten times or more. CDR3 residues: CASTETGGHQPQHF. CDR3 DNA sequence: TGTGCCAGCACCGAGACAGGGGGCCACCAGCCCCAGCATTTT. The chain is built from TRBV6-1 and TRBJ1-5, with 10 bases fitting TRBD1. From germline, CDR1 is MNHNS and CDR2 SASEGT. The V segment lost 7 bases and the J segment 7 bases; nucleotides outside the gene matches: 7. The length of the CDR3 is 14 residues.

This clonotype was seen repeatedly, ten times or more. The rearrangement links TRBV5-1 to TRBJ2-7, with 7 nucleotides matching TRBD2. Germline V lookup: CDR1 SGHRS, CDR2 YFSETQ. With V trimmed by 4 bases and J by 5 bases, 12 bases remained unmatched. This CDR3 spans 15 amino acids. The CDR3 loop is CASSHSGAGENEQYF. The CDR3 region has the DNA TGCGCCAGCAGCCACAGCGGGGCGGGCGAAAACGAGCAGTACTTC. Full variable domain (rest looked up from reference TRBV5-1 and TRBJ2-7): KAGVTQTPRYLIKTRGQQVTLSCSPISGHRSVSWYQQTPGQGLQFLFEYFSETQRNKGNFPGRFSGRQFSNSRSEMNVSTLELGDSALYLCASSHSGAGENEQYFGPGTRLTVT.

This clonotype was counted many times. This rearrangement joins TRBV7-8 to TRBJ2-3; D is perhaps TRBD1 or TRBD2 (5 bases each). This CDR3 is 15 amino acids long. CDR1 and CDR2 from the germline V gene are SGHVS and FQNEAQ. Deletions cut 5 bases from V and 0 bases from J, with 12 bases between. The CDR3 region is CASSPPGPSTDTQYF. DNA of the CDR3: TGTGCCAGCAGCCCGCCGGGACCTAGCACAGATACGCAGTATTTT.

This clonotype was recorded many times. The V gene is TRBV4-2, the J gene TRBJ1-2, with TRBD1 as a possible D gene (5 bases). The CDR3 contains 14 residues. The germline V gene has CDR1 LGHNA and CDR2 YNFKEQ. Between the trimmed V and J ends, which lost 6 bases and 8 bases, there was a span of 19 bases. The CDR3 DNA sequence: TGTGCCAGCAGGGAAGCAGGGAATGGGGAAGGCTACACCTTC. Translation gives CASREAGNGEGYTF.

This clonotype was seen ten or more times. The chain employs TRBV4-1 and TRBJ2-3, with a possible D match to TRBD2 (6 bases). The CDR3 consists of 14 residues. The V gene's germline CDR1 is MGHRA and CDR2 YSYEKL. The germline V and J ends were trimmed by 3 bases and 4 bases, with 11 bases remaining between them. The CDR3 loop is CASSHPTRSDTQYF. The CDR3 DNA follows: TGCGCCAGCAGCCATCCGACTAGGTCAGATACGCAGTATTTT.